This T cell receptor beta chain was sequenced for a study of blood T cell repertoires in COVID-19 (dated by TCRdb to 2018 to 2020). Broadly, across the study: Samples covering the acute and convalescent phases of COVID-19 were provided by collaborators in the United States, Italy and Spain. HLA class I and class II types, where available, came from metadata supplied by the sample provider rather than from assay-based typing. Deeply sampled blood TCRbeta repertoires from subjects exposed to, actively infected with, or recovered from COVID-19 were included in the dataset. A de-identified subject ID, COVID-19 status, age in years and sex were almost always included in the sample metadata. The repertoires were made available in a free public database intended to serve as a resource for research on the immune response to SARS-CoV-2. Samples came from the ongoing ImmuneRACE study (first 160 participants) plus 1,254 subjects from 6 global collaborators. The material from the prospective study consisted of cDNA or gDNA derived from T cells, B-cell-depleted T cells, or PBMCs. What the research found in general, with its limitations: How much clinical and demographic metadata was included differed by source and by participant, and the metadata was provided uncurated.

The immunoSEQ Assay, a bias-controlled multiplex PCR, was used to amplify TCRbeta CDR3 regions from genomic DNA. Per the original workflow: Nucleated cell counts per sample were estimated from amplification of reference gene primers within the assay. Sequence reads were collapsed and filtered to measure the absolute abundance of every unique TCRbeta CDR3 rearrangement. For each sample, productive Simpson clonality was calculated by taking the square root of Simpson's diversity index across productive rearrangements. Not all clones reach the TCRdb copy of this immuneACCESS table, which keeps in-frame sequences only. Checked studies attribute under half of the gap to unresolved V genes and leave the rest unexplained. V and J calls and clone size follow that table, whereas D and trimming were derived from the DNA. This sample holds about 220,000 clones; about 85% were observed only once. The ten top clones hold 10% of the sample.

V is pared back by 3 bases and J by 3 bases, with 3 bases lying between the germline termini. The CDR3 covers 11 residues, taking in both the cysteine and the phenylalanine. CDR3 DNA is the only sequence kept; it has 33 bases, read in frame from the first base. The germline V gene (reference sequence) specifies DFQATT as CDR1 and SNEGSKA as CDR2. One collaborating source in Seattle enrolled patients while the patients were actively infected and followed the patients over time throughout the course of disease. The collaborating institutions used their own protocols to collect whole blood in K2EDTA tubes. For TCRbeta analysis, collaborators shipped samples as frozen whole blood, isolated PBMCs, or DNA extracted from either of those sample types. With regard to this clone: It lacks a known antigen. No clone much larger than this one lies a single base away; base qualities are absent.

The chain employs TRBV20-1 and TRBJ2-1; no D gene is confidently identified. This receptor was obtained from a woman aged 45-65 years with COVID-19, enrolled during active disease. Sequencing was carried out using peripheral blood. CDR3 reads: CSARYYNEQFF. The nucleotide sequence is TGCAGTGCTAGGTACTACAATGAGCAGTTCTTC.